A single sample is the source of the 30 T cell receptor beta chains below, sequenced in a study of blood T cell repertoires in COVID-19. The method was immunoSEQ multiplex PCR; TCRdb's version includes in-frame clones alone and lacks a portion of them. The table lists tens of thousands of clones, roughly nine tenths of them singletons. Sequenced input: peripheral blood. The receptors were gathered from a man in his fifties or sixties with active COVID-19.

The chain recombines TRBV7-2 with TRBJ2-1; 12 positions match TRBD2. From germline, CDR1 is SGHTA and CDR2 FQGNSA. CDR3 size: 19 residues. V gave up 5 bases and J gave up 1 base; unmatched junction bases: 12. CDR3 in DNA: TGTGCCAGCAGCCACCGACTAGCGGGGGCGACCTCGTCCTACAATGAGCAGTTCTTC. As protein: CASSHRLAGATSSYNEQFF.

CDR3 sequence: CASSFVGTGGPRRYEQYF. DNA for the CDR3: TGTGCCAGCAGTTTCGTCGGGACAGGGGGCCCCCGTCGCTACGAGCAGTACTTC. This chain joins TRBV6-2 or TRBV6-3 and TRBJ2-7, with TRBD1 matching over 12 bases. The germline V gene has CDR1 MNHEY and CDR2 SVGEGT. This CDR3 spans 18 amino acids. The junction had 13 bases not matched to a gene; V was cut back by 4 bases and J by 3 bases.

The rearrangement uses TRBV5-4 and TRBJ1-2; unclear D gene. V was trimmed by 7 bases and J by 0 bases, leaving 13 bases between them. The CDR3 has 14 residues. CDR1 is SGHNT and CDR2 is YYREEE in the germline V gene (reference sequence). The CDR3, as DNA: TGTGCCAGCGCGCCCTCGGTTGCTAACTATGGCTACACCTTC. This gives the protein CASAPSVANYGYTF.

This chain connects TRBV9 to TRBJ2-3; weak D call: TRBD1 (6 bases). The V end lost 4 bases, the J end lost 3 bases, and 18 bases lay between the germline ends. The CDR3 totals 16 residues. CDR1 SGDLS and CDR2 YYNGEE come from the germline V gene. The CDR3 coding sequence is TGTGCCAGCAGCTCCCAACAGGGACGACGGACAGATACGCAGTATTTT. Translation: CASSSQQGRRTDTQYF.

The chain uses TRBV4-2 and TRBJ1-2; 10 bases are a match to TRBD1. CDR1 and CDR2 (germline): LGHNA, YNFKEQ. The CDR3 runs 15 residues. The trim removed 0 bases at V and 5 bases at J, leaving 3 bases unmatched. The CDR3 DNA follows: TGTGCCAGCAGCCAAGAGACAGGGGGCGGATATGGCTACACCTTC. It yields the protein CASSQETGGGYGYTF.

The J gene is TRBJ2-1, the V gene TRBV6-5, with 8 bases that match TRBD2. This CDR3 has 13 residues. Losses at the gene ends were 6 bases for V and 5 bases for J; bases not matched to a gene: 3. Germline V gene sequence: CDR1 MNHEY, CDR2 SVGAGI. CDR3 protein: CASRSGSHNEQFF. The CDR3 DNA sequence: TGTGCCAGCAGGAGCGGGAGTCACAATGAGCAGTTCTTC.

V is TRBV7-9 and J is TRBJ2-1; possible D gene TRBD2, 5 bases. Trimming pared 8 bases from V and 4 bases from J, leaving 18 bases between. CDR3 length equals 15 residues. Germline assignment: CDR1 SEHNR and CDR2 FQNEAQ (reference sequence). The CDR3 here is CASGKGLGNYNEQFF. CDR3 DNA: TGTGCCAGCGGTAAGGGTCTCGGGAATTACAATGAGCAGTTCTTC.

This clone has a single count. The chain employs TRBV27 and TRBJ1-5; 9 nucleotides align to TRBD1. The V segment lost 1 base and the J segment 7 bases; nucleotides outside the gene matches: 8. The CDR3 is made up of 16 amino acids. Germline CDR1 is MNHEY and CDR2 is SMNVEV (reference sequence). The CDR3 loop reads CASSLFGTGLRQPQHF. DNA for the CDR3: TGTGCCAGCAGTTTATTTGGGACAGGGCTTAGGCAGCCCCAGCATTTT.

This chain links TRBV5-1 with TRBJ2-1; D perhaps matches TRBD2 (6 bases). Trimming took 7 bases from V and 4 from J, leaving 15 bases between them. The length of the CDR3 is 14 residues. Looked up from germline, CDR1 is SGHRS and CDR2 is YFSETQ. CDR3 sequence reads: CASRRDSGYNEQFF. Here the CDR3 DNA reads TGCGCCAGCCGTCGGGACTCGGGGTACAATGAGCAGTTCTTC. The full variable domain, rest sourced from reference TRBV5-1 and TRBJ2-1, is KAGVTQTPRYLIKTRGQQVTLSCSPISGHRSVSWYQQTPGQGLQFLFEYFSETQRNKGNFPGRFSGRQFSNSRSEMNVSTLELGDSALYLCASRRDSGYNEQFFGPGTRLTVL.

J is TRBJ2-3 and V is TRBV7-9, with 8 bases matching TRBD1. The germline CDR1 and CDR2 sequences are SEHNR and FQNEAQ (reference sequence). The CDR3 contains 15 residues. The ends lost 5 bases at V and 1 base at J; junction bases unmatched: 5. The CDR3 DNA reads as TGTGCCAGCAGCCCCGGACAGGGACGCACAGATACGCAGTATTTT. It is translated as CASSPGQGRTDTQYF.

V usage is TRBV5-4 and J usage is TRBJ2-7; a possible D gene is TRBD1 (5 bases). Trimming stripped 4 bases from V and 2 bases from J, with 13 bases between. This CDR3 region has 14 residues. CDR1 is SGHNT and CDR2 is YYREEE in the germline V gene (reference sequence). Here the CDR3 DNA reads TGTGCCAGCAGCAGTCTGGTGGGGCCCTACGAGCAGTACTTC. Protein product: CASSSLVGPYEQYF.

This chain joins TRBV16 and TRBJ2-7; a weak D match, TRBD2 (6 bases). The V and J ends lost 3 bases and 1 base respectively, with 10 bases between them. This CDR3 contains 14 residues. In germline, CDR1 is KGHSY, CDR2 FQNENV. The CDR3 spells CASSQAGKSYEQYF. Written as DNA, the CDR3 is TGTGCCAGCAGCCAGGCGGGGAAGTCCTACGAGCAGTACTTC.

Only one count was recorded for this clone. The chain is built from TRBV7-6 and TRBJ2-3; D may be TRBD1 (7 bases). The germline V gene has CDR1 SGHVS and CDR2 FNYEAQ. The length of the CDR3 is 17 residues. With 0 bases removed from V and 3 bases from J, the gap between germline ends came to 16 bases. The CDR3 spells CASSLATEGAGTDTQYF. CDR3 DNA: TGTGCCAGCAGCTTAGCGACGGAGGGGGCAGGAACAGATACGCAGTATTTT.

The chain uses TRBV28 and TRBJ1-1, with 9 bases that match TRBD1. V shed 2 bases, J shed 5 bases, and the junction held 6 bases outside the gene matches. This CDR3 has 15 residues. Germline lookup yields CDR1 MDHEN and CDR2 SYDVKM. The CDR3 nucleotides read TGTGCCAGCAGTTTACGGGACAGGGTACGAACTGAAGCTTTCTTT. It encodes CASSLRDRVRTEAFF.

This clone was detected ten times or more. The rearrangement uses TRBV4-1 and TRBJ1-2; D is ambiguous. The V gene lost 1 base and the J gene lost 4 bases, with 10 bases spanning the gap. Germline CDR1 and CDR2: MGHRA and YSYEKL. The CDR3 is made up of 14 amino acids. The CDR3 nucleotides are TGCGCCAGCAGCCAAGGGGCGGCGGGCTATGGCTACACCTTC. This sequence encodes CASSQGAAGYGYTF.

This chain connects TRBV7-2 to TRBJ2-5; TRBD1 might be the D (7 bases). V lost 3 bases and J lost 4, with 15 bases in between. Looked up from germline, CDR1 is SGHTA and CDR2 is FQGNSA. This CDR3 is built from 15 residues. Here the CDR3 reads CASSFQGGEGETQYF. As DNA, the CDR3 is TGTGCCAGCAGCTTCCAGGGGGGAGAAGGAGAGACCCAGTACTTC.

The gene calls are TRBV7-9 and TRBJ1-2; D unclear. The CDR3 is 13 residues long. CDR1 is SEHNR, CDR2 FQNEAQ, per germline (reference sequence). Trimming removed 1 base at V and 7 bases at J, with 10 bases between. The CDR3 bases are TGTGCCAGCAGCTTAGATCTGGGGAGTGGCTACACCTTC. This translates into CASSLDLGSGYTF.

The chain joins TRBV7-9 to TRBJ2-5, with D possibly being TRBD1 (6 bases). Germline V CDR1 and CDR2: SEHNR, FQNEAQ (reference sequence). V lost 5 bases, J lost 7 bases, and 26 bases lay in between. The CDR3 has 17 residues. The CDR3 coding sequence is TGTGCCAGCAGCCACCCGGACAGTGGGGGAGTAGGGGGGACCCAGTACTTC. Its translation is CASSHPDSGGVGGTQYF.

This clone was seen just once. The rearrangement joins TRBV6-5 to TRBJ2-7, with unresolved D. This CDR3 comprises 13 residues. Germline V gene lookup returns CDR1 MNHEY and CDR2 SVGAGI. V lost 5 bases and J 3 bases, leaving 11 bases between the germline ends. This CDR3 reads CASSILVGYEQYF. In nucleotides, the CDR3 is TGTGCCAGCAGTATTCTAGTGGGCTACGAGCAGTACTTC.

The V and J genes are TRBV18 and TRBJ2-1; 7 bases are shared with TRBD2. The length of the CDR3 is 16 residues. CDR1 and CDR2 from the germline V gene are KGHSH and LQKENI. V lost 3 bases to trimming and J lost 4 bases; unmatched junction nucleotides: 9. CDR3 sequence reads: CASSPTSSSGYNEQFF. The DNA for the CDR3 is TGTGCCAGCTCACCGACTAGCTCATCAGGGTACAATGAGCAGTTCTTC.

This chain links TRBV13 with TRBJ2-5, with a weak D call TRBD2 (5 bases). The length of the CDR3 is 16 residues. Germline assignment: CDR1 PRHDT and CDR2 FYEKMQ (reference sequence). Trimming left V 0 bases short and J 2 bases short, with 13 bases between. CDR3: CASSLGGSRAQETQYF. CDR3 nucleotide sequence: TGTGCCAGCAGCTTAGGAGGGAGTAGGGCGCAAGAGACCCAGTACTTC.

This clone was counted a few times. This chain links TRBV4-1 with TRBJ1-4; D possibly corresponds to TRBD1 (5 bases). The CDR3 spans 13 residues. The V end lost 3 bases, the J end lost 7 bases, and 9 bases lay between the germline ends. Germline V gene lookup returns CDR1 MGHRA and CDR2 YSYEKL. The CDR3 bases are TGCGCCAGCAGCCAGTGGAGGGGTGAAAAACTGTTTTTT. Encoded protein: CASSQWRGEKLFF.

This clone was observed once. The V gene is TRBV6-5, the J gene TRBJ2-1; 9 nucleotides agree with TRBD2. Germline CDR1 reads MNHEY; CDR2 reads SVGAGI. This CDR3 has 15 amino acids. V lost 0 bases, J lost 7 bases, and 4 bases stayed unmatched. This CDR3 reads CASSYSSGRPNEQFF. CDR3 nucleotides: TGTGCCAGCAGTTACTCCAGCGGGAGGCCTAATGAGCAGTTCTTC.

For the CDR3, the DNA is TGCGCCAGCAGGATTGCGGGGACAGATACGCAGTATTTT. Amino acids: CASRIAGTDTQYF. The chain is built from TRBV5-1 and TRBJ2-3; the D gene is possibly TRBD2 (6 bases). CDR3 size: 13 residues. Trimming left V 5 bases short and J 3 bases short, with 10 bases between. Germline CDR1 is SGHRS and CDR2 is YFSETQ.

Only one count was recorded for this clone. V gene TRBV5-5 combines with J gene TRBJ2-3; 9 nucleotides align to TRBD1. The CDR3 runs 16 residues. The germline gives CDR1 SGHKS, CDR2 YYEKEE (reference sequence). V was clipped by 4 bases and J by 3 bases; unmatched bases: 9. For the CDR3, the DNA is TGTGCCAGCAGCCGTAAGCCGGGACAGGGTACAGATACGCAGTATTTT. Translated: CASSRKPGQGTDTQYF.

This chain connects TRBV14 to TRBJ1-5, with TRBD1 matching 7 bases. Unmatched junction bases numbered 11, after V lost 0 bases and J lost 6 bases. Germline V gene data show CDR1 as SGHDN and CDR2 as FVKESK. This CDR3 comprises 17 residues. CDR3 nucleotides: TGTGCCAGCAGCCAAGAAAGGATCCAGGGGGTTCGTCAGCCCCAGCATTTT. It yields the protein CASSQERIQGVRQPQHF. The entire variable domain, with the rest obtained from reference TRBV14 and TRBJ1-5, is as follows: EAGVTQFPSHSVIEKGQTVTLRCDPISGHDNLYWYRRVMGKEIKFLLHFVKESKQDESGMPNNRFLAERTGGTYSTLKVQPAELEDSGVYFCASSQERIQGVRQPQHFGDGTRLSIL.

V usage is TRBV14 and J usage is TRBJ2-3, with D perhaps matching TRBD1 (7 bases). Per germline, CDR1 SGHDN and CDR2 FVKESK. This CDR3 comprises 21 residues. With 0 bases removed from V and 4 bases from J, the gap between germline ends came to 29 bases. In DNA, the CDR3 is TGTGCCAGCAGCCAAGATCCAGGGGGGCGGGGCCCCGTCAAGGGGCCAGATACGCAGTATTTT. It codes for CASSQDPGGRGPVKGPDTQYF.

Written as DNA, the CDR3 is TGTGCCAGCAGATGGACAAACTATGGCTACACCTTC. Amino acids: CASRWTNYGYTF. V usage is TRBV2 and J usage is TRBJ1-2; weak D call: TRBD1 (5 bases). Between the trimmed V and J ends, which lost 6 bases and 2 bases, there was a span of 7 bases. The CDR3 runs to 12 residues. Germline V CDR1 and CDR2: SNHLY, FYNNEI.

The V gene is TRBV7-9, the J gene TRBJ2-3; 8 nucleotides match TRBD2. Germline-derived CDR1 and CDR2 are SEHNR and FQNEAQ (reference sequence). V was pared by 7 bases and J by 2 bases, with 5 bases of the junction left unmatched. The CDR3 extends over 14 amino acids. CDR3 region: CASTLSGATDTQYF. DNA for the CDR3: TGTGCCAGCACTCTTAGCGGGGCCACAGATACGCAGTATTTT.

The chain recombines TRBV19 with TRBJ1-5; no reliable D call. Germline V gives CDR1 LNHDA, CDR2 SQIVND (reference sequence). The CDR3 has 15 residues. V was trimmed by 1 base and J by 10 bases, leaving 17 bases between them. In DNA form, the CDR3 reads TGTGCCAGTAGTATAGGGGGTCCTACAGCTAGCCCCCAGCATTTT. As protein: CASSIGGPTASPQHF.